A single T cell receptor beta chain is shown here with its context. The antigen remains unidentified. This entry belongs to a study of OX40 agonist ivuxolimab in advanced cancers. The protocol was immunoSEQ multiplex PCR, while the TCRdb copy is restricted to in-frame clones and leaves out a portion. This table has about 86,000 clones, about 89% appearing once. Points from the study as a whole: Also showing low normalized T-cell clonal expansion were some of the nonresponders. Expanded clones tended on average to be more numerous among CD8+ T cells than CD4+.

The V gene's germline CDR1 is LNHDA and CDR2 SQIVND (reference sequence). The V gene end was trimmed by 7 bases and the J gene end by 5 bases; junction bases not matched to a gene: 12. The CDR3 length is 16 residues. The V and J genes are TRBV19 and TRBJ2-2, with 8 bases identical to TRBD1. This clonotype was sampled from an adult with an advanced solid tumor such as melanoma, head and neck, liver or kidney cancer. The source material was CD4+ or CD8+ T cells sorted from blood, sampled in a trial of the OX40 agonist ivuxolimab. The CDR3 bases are TGTGCCAGTATTACGGACGGACAGGGAAGGACCGGGGAGCTGTTTTTT. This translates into CASITDGQGRTGELFF.